A selection of T cell receptor beta chains follows, all from one sample in a study of Graves' ophthalmopathy and Graves' hyperthyroidism. TCRdb reprocessed the multiplex PCR reads via MiXCR and lists one record per CDR3 protein. The data show more than 1,000,000 distinct CDR3 sequences, about 36% seen once. Sequenced material: peripheral blood or thyroid tissue (not recorded which). Receptors originate from an adult man with Graves' hyperthyroidism. Each CDR3 is given with its conserved first and last residue. The order of the fields is V gene, D gene, J gene, clone size, CDR3 protein, CDR3 DNA. A D gene is named only where the DNA matches it firmly. Not all rows give a size; the values are once, few, many and, for expanded clones, a class.

>TRBV7-2|-|TRBJ1-1|many
CASSLEWGTGEAFF
TGTGCCAGCAGCTTGGAGTGGGGTACGGGTGAAGCTTTCTTT
>TRBV7-2|TRBD1|TRBJ2-7|-
CASSFGTGLSRQYF
TGTGCCAGCAGCTTCGGGACAGGGCTCTCTAGGCAGTACTTC
>TRBV18|-|TRBJ1-1|-
CASCIHKNTEAFF
TGTGCCAGCTGTATCCACAAGAACACTGAAGCTTTCTTT
>TRBV29-1|TRBD1|TRBJ2-6|-
CSVEWGTGRRRANVLTF
TGCAGCGTTGAGTGGGGGACAGGGCGAAGGCGGGCCAACGTCCTGACTTTC
>TRBV7-9|TRBD1|TRBJ1-2|many
CASSLEGGSGYTF
TGTGCCAGCAGCTTAGAAGGGGGCTCTGGCTACACCTTC
>TRBV28|TRBD1|TRBJ1-5|-
CASRLTGANQPQHF
TGTGCCAGCAGGCTGACAGGGGCCAATCAGCCCCAGCATTTT
>TRBV12-3/TRBV12-4|-|TRBJ2-7|-
CASSFSGESYEQYF
TGTGCCAGCAGTTTTTCGGGGGAGAGCTACGAGCAGTACTTC
>TRBV5-1|-|TRBJ2-7|-
CASSPGTLQGEQYF
TGCGCCAGCAGCCCCGGAACCCTCCAGGGCGAGCAGTACTTC
>TRBV2|TRBD2|TRBJ2-5|few
CASSDTSGYQETQYF
TGTGCCAGCAGTGATACTAGCGGGTACCAAGAGACCCAGTACTTC
>TRBV29-1|-|TRBJ1-1|many
CSVPVNTEAFF
TGCAGCGTTCCGGTGAACACTGAAGCTTTCTTT
>TRBV29-1|-|TRBJ2-7|once
CSVGRLGAGEQYF
TGCAGCGTTGGACGGTTGGGGGCCGGCGAGCAGTACTTC
>TRBV28|TRBD1|TRBJ1-1|few
CASRPGQGAGEAFF
TGTGCCAGCAGACCGGGACAGGGGGCTGGTGAAGCTTTCTTT
>TRBV5-8|-|TRBJ1-2|many
CASSSGQRRRGYTF
TGTGCCAGCAGCTCTGGACAGCGGCGGAGGGGCTACACCTTC
>TRBV7-2|-|TRBJ1-6|many
CASSQAVTFADSPLHF
TGTGCCAGCAGCCAAGCTGTTACTTTTGCGGATTCACCCCTCCACTTT
>TRBV29-1|-|TRBJ2-7|many
CSVDVGAQPGVYEQYF
TGCAGCGTAGACGTCGGGGCACAACCTGGGGTGTACGAGCAGTACTTC
>TRBV19|-|TRBJ1-5|many
CASTPPLNNQPQHF
TGTGCCAGTACCCCCCCGCTGAATAATCAGCCCCAGCATTTT
>TRBV7-2|-|TRBJ1-4|few
CASSSDDSWEKLFF
TGTGCCAGCAGCAGTGACGACAGTTGGGAAAAACTGTTTTTT
>TRBV29-1|-|TRBJ1-4|many
CSVELWAGDEKLFF
TGCAGCGTTGAACTTTGGGCAGGTGATGAAAAACTGTTTTTT
>TRBV20-1|-|TRBJ1-6|many
CSARSARDSNSPLHF
TGCAGTGCTAGAAGTGCTAGGGACTCGAATTCACCCCTCCACTTT
>TRBV20-1|-|TRBJ1-1|-
CSASWAGKGNTEAFF
TGCAGTGCTAGTTGGGCGGGAAAGGGGAACACTGAAGCTTTCTTT
>TRBV3-1|-|TRBJ1-2|-
CASSGHNRNNYGYTF
TGTGCCAGCAGCGGCCACAACAGAAACAACTATGGCTACACCTTC
>TRBV30|-|TRBJ2-7|few
CAWSGRAEQYF
TGTGCCTGGAGTGGTCGGGCAGAGCAGTACTTC
>TRBV7-3|-|TRBJ2-2|many
CASSSQWTGELFF
TGTGCCAGCAGCTCCCAGTGGACCGGGGAGCTGTTTTTT
>TRBV15|-|TRBJ2-5|-
CATSSVDTPGETQYF
TGTGCCACCAGCAGCGTTGACACCCCGGGGGAGACCCAGTACTTC
>TRBV7-2|-|TRBJ1-1|-
CASSLAGQAEAFF
TGTGCCAGCAGCTTAGCAGGGCAAGCTGAAGCTTTCTTT
>TRBV7-2|TRBD2|TRBJ2-5|once
CASRLAEKETQYF
TGTGCCAGCCGGCTAGCGGAAAAAGAGACCCAGTACTTC
>TRBV28|-|TRBJ1-6|-
CASRIFTGYSPLHF
TGTGCCAGCAGAATATTCACAGGGTACTCACCCCTCCACTTT
>TRBV12-3/TRBV12-4|-|TRBJ2-7|many
CASSPTEYAQYF
TGTGCCAGCAGTCCAACTGAGTACGCGCAGTACTTC
>TRBV13|-|TRBJ2-7|-
CASSLASYQQYF
TGTGCCAGCAGCTTAGCCAGCTACCAGCAGTACTTC
>TRBV10-3|-|TRBJ2-7|few
CATGALKAYEQYF
TGTGCCACCGGGGCCCTGAAAGCCTACGAGCAGTACTTC
>TRBV15|TRBD1|TRBJ2-5|many
CATSTRQGAETQYF
TGTGCCACCAGCACTCGACAGGGTGCGGAGACCCAGTACTTC
>TRBV20-1|TRBD2|TRBJ2-5|many
CSARELAGKETQYF
TGCAGTGCTAGAGAACTAGCGGGAAAGGAGACCCAGTACTTC
>TRBV20-1|TRBD1|TRBJ1-2|-
CSARDSRKDFWDREASGYTF
TGCAGTGCTAGAGATTCCCGAAAAGATTTTTGGGACAGGGAGGCGAGTGGCTACACCTTC
>TRBV5-1|-|TRBJ2-7|-
CASSLEGHRDQYF
TGCGCCAGCAGCTTGGAGGGGCATCGGGACCAGTACTTC
>TRBV5-1|TRBD1|TRBJ1-1|-
CASSLTGGMYTEAFF
TGCGCCAGCAGTTTGACAGGGGGTATGTACACTGAAGCTTTCTTT
>TRBV9|-|TRBJ1-1|-
CASSQGRDNTEAFF
TGTGCCAGCAGCCAGGGACGCGATAACACTGAAGCTTTCTTT
>TRBV20-1|-|TRBJ2-2|-
CSARDTGRGTGELFF
TGCAGTGCTAGAGACACAGGGAGAGGCACCGGGGAGCTGTTTTTT
>TRBV20-1|-|TRBJ1-1|many
CSLPARVGLNTEAFF
TGCAGCCTGCCGGCCAGGGTGGGTTTGAACACTGAAGCTTTCTTT
>TRBV27|-|TRBJ2-5|-
CASSPFRGQETQYF
TGTGCCAGCAGCCCCTTCCGGGGCCAAGAGACCCAGTACTTC
>TRBV12-3/TRBV12-4|TRBD2|TRBJ2-5|-
CASSLNSLAGVWETQYF
TGTGCCAGCAGTTTAAACTCACTAGCGGGAGTGTGGGAGACCCAGTACTTC
>TRBV10-3|-|TRBJ1-2|-
CATELGYGYTF
TGTGCCACAGAGTTGGGCTATGGCTACACCTTC
>TRBV7-9|TRBD1|TRBJ2-7|many
CASSLTGVEQYF
TGTGCCAGCAGCCTAACAGGGGTCGAGCAGTACTTC
>TRBV11-2|TRBD1|TRBJ2-2|many
CASSALTGAGELFF
TGTGCCAGCAGCGCGCTCACAGGGGCCGGGGAGCTGTTTTTT
>TRBV25-1|TRBD1|TRBJ1-4|few
CASSVARGLPNEKLFF
TGTGCCAGCAGTGTGGCCAGGGGGCTTCCTAATGAAAAACTGTTTTTT